These T cell receptor beta chains were read from a single sample in a study of blood T cell repertoires in COVID-19. The data were produced by immunoSEQ multiplex PCR, yet TCRdb's version contains in-frame clones alone and is incomplete. The top ten hold 7% to 8.5% of the sample, which has 50,000 or so clones, 75% to 85% seen once. Sample: peripheral blood. The receptors derive from a man aged 40-50 years with acute or convalescent COVID-19. The conserved cysteine and the conserved F or W are not part of the CDR3 here. Fields, in order: D gene, V gene, CDR3 protein. The D gene is left open where the match is weak.

NA | TRBV7-2 | ASSKTESTIY
NA | TRBV27 | ASSSLDSLRYEQY
NA | TRBV10-3 | AISAGGRDTEAF
NA | TRBV2 | ASSGDTDTGELF
NA | TRBV9 | ASSATGIGNTIY
NA | TRBV2 | ASSRERYNEQF
TRBD1 | TRBV3-1/TRBV3-2 | ASSRTGVTTGETQY
TRBD1 | TRBV28 | ASSRPGQTATNEKLF
NA | TRBV12-3/TRBV12-4 | ASSLTGYDGYT
TRBD2 | TRBV28 | ASSSDVRLAGGRDTQY
NA | TRBV7-8 | ASSPQAIDQPQH
NA | TRBV2 | ASSGGSNEQF
TRBD1 | TRBV28 | ASYARTGSAWELF
NA | TRBV29-1 | SVFPLNTEAF
NA | TRBV3-1/TRBV3-2 | ASSQVGGKSPLH
TRBD2 | TRBV18 | ASSPSGGASYNEQF
NA | TRBV7-9 | ASSLVGETQY
TRBD2 | TRBV5-4 | ASSSLAGGTGELF
NA | TRBV30 | AWTHSSYEQY
NA | TRBV6-5 | ASLDLFGYNEQF
TRBD1 | TRBV19 | ASSLGQAIYQPQH
NA | TRBV15 | ATTRENSNQPQH
NA | TRBV7-9 | ASSLSGASNEKLF
NA | TRBV6-5 | ASSYSTLAFDIQY
TRBD1 | TRBV6-5 | ASTTGGEKLF
TRBD1 | TRBV6-1 | ASSERVGGGSYGYT
TRBD1 | TRBV5-4 | ASTSQGEETQY
TRBD2 | TRBV30 | AWSAYLAGEQF
NA | TRBV2 | ASKSIAGRGNTEAF
TRBD1 | TRBV7-9 | ASSPGTGFYYGYT
NA | TRBV6-2/TRBV6-3 | ASSRSRDSPLH
NA | TRBV24-1 | ATSDDTGKDNQPQH
TRBD1 | TRBV3-1/TRBV3-2 | ASSPTGGAGGKAF
NA | TRBV7-8 | ASSFDRDRLTNYGYT
TRBD1 | TRBV6-5 | ATTHGDRGSYEQY
TRBD2 | TRBV3-1/TRBV3-2 | ASSQWGGEGGTGELF
NA | TRBV7-3 | ASSRGGSGANVLT
NA | TRBV11-2 | ASSLGISQEVNTEAF
TRBD1 | TRBV7-9 | ASSLTGTVDYEQY
TRBD2 | TRBV7-2 | ASSRLALTGELF
NA | TRBV7-9 | ASSFLDRIHGYT